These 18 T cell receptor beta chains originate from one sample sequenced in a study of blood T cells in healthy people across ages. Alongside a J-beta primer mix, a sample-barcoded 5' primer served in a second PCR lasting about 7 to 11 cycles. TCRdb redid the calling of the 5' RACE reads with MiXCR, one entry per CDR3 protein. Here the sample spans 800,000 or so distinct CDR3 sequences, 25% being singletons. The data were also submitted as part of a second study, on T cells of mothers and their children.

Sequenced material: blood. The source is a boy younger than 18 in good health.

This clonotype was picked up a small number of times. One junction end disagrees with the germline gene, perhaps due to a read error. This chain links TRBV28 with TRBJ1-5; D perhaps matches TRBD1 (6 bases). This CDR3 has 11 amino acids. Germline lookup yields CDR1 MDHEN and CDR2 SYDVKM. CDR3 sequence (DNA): TGTGCCAGCAGTTTGGCTGGACAGAATGTTTTT. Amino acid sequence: CASSLAGQNVF. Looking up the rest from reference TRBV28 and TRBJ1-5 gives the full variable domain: DVKVTQSSRYLVKRTGEKVFLECVQDMDHENMFWYRQDPGLGLRLIYFSYDVKMKEKGDIPEGYSVSREKKERFSLILESASTNQTSMYLCASSLAGQNVFGDGTRLSIL.

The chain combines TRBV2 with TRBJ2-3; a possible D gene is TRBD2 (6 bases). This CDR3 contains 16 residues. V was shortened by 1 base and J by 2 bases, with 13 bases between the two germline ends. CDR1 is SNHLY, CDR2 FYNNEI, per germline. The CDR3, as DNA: TGTGCCAGCAGTGAAGGAGGGACTGGAAACACAGATACGCAGTATTTT. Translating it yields CASSEGGTGNTDTQYF.

In DNA, the CDR3 is TGTGCCAGCAGCTCCGGACAGGGCTACTACAATGAGCAGTTCTTC. Its protein is CASSSGQGYYNEQFF. The chain carries TRBV7-3 and TRBJ2-1; the match to TRBD1 covers 8 bases. Trimming cost V 4 bases and J 3 bases; bases outside gene matches: 5. The CDR3 sequence is 15 residues long. Germline values: CDR1 SGHTA, CDR2 FQGTGA.

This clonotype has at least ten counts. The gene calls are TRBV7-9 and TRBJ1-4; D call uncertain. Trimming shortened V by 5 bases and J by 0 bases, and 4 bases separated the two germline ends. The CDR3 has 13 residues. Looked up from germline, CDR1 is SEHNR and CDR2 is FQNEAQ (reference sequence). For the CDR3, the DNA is TGTGCCAGCAGCGACTCAACTAATGAAAAACTGTTTTTT. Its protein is CASSDSTNEKLFF.

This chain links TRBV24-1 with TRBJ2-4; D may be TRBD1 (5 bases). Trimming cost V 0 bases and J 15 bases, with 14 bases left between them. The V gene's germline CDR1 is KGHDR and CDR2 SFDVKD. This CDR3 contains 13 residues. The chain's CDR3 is CATSDLGQGVRYF. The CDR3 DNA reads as TGTGCCACCAGTGATTTGGGCCAGGGTGTCAGGTACTTC.

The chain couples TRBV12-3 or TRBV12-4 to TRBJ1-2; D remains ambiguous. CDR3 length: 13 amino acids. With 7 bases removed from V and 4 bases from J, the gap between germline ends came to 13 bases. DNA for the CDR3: TGTGCCAGCACCCCGACGGCCGGCTATGGCTACACCTTC. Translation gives CASTPTAGYGYTF.

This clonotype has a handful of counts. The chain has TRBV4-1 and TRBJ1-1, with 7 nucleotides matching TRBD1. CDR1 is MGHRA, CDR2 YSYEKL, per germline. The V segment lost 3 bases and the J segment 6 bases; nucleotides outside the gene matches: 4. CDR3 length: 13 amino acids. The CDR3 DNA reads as TGCGCCAGCAGCCAGCCCGGGACAGCTGAAGCTTTCTTT. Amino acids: CASSQPGTAEAFF.

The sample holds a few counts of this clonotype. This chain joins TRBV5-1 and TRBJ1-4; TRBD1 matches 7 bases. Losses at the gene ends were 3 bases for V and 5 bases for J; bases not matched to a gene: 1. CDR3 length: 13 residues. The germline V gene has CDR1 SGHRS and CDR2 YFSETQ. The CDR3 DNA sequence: TGCGCCAGCAGCTCACAGGGGAATGAAAAACTGTTTTTT. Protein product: CASSSQGNEKLFF.

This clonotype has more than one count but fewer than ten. The CDR3 loop reads CASSAQGAIEAFF. CDR3 coding DNA: TGTGCCAGCAGCGCACAGGGGGCTATTGAAGCTTTCTTT. The rearrangement uses TRBV7-9 and TRBJ1-1; TRBD1 agrees at 9 bases. V was pared by 5 bases and J by 7 bases, with 5 bases of the junction left unmatched. CDR1 and CDR2 (germline): SEHNR, FQNEAQ (reference sequence). This CDR3 has 13 residues.

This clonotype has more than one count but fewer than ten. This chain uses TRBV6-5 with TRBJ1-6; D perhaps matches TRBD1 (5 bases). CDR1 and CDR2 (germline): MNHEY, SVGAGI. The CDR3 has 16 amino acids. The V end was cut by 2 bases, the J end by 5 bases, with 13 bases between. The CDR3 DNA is TGTGCCAGCAGTTACAGGGGCCATGTAGATAATTCACCCCTCCACTTT. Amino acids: CASSYRGHVDNSPLHF.

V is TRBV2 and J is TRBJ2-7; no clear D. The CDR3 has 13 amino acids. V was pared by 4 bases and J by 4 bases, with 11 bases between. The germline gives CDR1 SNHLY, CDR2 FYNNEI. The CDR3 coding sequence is TGTGCCAGCAGTGGTGACCGGGTGTACGAGCAGTACGTC. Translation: CASSGDRVYEQYV.

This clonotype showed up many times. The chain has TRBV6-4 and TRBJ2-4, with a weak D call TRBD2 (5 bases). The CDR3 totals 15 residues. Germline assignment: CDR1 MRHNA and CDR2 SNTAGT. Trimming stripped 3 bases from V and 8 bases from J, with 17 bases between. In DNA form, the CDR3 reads TGTGCCAGCAGTGAAGGTCGCCAGTCCGGGGACATTCAGTACTTC. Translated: CASSEGRQSGDIQYF.

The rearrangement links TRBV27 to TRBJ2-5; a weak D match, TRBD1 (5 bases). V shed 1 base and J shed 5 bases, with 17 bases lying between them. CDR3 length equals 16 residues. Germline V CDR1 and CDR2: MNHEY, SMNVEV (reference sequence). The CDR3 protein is CASSLYSGSPGETQYF. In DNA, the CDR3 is TGTGCCAGCAGTTTATATTCGGGCAGTCCAGGGGAGACCCAGTACTTC.

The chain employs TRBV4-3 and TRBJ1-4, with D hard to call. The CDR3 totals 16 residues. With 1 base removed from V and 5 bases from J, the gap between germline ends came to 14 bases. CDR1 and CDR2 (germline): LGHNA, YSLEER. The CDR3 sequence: CASSQGVPGSNEKLFF. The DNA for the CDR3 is TGCGCCAGCAGCCAAGGGGTGCCAGGCTCGAATGAAAAACTGTTTTTT.

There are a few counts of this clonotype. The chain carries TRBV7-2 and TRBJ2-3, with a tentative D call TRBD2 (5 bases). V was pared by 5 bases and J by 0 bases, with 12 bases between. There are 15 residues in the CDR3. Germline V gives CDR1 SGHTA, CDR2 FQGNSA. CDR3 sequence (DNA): TGTGCCAGCAGCCGCGGGTCCTCTAGCACAGATACGCAGTATTTT. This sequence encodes CASSRGSSSTDTQYF.

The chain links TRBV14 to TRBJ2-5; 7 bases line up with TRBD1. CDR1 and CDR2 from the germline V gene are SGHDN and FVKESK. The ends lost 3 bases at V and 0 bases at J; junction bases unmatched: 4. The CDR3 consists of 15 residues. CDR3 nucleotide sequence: TGTGCCAGCAGCCACCCCGGACAGGACCAAGAGACCCAGTACTTC. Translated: CASSHPGQDQETQYF.

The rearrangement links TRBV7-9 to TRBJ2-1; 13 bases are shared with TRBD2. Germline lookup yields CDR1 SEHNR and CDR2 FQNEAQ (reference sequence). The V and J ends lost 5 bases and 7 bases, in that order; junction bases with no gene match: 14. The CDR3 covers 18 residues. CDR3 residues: CASSRTSGRAWLGNEQFF. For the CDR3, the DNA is TGTGCCAGCAGCCGTACTAGCGGGAGGGCCTGGCTTGGGAATGAGCAGTTCTTC.

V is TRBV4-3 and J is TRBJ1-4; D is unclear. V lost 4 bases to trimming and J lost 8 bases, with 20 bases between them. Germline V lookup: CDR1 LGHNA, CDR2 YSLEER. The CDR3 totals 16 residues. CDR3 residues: CASSPGETPRLEKLFF. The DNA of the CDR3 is TGCGCCAGCAGCCCGGGAGAGACACCCCGGCTAGAAAAACTGTTTTTT.